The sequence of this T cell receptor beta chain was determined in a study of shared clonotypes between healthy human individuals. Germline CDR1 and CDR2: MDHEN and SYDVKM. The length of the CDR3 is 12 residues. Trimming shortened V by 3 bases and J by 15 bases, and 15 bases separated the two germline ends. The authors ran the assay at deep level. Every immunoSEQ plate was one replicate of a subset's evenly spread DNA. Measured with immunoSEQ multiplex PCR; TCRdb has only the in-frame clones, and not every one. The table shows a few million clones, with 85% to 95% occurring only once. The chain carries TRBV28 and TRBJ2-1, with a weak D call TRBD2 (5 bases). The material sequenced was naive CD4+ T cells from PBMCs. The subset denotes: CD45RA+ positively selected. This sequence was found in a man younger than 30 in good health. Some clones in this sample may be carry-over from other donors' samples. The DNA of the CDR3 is TGTGCCAGCAGTTTTGAGGGATCACCCAGGTTCTTC. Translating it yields CASSFEGSPRFF.